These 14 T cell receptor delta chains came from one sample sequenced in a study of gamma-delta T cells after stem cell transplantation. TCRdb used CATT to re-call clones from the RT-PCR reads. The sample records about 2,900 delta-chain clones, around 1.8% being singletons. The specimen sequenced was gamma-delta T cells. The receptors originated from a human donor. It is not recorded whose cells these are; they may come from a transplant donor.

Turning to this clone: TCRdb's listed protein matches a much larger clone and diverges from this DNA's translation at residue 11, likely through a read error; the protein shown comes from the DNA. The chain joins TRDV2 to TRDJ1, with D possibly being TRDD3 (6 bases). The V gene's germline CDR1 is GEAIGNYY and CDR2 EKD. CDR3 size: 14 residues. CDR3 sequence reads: CACDLTGRTDNLIF. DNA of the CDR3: TGTGCCTGTGACCTGACTGGGAGGACCGATAACCTCATCTTT.

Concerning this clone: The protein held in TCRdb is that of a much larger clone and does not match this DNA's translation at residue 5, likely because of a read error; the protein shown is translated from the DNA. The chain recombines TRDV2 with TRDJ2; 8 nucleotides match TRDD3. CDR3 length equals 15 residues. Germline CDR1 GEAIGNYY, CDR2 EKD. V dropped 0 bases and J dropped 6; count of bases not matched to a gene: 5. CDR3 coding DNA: TGTGCCTGTGACACCGCTGGGGGAGGGGCAGCACAACTCTTCTTT. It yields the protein CACDTAGGGAAQLFF.

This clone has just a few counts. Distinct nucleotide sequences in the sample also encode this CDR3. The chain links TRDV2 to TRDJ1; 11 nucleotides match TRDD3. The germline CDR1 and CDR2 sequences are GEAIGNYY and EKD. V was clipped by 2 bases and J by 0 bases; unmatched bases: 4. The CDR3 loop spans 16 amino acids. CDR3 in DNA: TGTGCCTGTGACATTCTGGGGGATACCTACACCGATAAACTCATCTTT. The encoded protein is CACDILGDTYTDKLIF.

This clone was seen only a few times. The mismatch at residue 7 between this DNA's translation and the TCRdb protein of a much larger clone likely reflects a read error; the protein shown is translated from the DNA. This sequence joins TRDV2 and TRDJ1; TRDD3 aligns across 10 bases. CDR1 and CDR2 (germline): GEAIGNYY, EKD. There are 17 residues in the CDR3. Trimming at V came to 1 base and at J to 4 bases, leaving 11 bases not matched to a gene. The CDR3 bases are TGTGCCTGTGACACGGTTGGAGGGGGATACGCGGTCGATAAACTCATCTTT. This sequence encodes CACDTVGGGYAVDKLIF.

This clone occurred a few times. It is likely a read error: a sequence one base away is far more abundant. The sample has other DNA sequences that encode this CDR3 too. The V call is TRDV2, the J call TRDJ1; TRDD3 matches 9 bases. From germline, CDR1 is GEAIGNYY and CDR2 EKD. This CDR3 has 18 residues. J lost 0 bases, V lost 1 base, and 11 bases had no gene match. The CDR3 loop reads CACDTVVTGGPYTDKLIF. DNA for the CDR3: TGTGCCTGTGACACTGTAGTTACTGGGGGACCGTACACCGATAAACTCATCTTT.

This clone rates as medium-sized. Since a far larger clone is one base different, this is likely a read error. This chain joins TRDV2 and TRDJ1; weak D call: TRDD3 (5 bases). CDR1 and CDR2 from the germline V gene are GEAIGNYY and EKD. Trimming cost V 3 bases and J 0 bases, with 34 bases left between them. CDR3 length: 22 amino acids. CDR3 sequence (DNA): TGTGCCTGTGACCCGCCTCCAAATCTGCTGGGTCGAACCCTTGGGAACACCGATAAACTCATCTTT. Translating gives CACDPPPNLLGRTLGNTDKLIF.

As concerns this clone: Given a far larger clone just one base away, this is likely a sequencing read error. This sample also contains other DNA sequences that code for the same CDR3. The CDR3 is CACDILLGDTADKLIF. The CDR3 DNA is TGTGCCTGTGACATTTTACTGGGGGATACGGCCGATAAACTCATCTTT. The gene calls are TRDV2 and TRDJ1; 13 positions agree with TRDD3. The V gene end was trimmed by 2 bases and the J gene end by 3 bases; junction bases not matched to a gene: 5. CDR3 length: 16 residues. Per the germline V gene, CDR1 is GEAIGNYY and CDR2 is EKD.

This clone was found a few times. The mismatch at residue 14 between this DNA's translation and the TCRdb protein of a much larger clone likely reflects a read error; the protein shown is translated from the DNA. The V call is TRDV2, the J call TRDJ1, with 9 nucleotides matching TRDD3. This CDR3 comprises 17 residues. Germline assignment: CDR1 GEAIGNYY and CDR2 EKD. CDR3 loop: CACDGLGDLLNTDNLIF. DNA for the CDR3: TGTGCCTGTGACGGACTGGGGGACCTTCTTAACACCGATAACCTCATCTTT.

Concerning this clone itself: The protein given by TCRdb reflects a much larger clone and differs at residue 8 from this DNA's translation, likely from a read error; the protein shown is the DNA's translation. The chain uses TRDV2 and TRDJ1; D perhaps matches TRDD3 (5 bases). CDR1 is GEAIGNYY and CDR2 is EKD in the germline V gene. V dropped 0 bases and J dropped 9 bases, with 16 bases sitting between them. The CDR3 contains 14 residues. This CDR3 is CACDTVGRSGELIF. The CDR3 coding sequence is TGTGCCTGTGACACCGTGGGGAGGTCAGGTGAACTCATCTTT.

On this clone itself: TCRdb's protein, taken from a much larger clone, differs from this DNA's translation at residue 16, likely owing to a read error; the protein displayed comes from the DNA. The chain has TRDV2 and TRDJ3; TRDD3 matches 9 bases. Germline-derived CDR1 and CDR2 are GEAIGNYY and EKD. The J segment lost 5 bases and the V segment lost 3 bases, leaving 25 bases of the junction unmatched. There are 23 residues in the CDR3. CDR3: CACDPTLTGGSSSYSRDTRQMFF. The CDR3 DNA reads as TGTGCCTGTGACCCGACTCTAACTGGGGGAAGCTCCTCCTATTCCCGGGACACCCGACAGATGTTTTTC.

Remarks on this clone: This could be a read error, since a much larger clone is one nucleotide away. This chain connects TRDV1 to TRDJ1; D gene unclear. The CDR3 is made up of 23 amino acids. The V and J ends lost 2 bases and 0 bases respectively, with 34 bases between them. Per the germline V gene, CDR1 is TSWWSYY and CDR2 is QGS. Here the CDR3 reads CALGEFPGHYTKAHRWYTDKLIF. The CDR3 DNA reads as TGTGCTCTTGGGGAATTTCCGGGACACTACACGAAGGCTCACCGGTGGTACACCGATAAACTCATCTTT.

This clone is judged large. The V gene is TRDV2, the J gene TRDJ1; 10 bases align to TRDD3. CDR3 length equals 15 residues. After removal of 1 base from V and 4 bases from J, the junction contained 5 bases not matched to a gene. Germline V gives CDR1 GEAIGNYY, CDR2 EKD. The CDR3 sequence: CACDTVGDTNDKLIF. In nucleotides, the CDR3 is TGTGCCTGTGACACAGTGGGGGATACAAACGATAAACTCATCTTT.

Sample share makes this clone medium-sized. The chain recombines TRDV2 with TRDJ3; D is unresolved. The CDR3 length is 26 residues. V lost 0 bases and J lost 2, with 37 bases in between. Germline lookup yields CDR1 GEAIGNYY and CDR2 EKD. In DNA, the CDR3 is TGTGCCTGTGACACCGTGGACAGGGCCCCATGGCCGATCAGAGGCACCAGCCCCTGGGACACCCGACAGATGTTTTTC. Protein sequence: CACDTVDRAPWPIRGTSPWDTRQMFF.

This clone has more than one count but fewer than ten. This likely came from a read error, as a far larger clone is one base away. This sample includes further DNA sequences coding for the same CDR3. The CDR3 spells CACDTLLGDTDKLIF. As DNA, the CDR3 is TGTGCCTGTGACACTCTACTGGGGGACACTGATAAACTCATCTTT. The genes are TRDV2 and TRDJ1, with 9 nucleotides matching TRDD3. The CDR3 runs 15 residues. In germline, CDR1 is GEAIGNYY, CDR2 EKD.